A single sample gave rise to the 20 T cell receptor beta chains below, sequenced in a study of CD8 T cells in ankylosing spondylitis. Findings of the study overall: Characteristic, it appeared, of ankylosing spondylitis blood was a TCR beta motif of fewer than 10 highly homologous variants.

MiXCR, run by TCRdb on the 5' RACE reads, gives a single entry per CDR3 protein. The table has more than 650,000 distinct CDR3 sequences, 10% to 15% seen once. Their target antigens are unknown. The sample consisted of blood, either unsorted or a sorted T cell fraction (not recorded which). The source is a male donor with ankylosing spondylitis.

This clonotype was picked up a small number of times. CDR3 nucleotides: TGTGCCAGCAGTTATATTGGGCTTAGGAAGTACGAGCAGTACTTC. Its protein product is CASSYIGLRKYEQYF. The chain couples TRBV6-5 to TRBJ2-7; no clear D. Trimming removed 3 bases from V and 4 bases from J, with 16 bases in between. The length of the CDR3 is 15 residues. The germline CDR1 and CDR2 sequences are MNHEY and SVGAGI.

This clonotype has ten or more counts. The rearrangement joins TRBV7-8 to TRBJ2-5; D is tentatively TRBD1 or TRBD2 (5 bases each). This CDR3 spans 14 amino acids. The germline CDR1 and CDR2 sequences are SGHVS and FQNEAQ. Trimming pared 2 bases from V and 4 bases from J, leaving 11 bases between. The CDR3 sequence is CASSLRGAGETQYF. CDR3 DNA: TGTGCCAGCAGCTTACGAGGGGCCGGAGAGACCCAGTACTTC.

This clonotype turned up a few times. This chain connects TRBV7-2 to TRBJ2-2, with 8 bases aligning to TRBD1. There are 14 residues in the CDR3. CDR1 is SGHTA, CDR2 FQGNSA, per germline. Trimming cost V 11 bases and J 1 base; bases outside gene matches: 6. In DNA, the CDR3 is TGTGCCGAAGGGGGGACAGGGAACACCGGGGAGCTGTTTTTT. It specifies CAEGGTGNTGELFF.

This clonotype has just a few counts. For the CDR3, the DNA is TGTGCCAGCAGCCAACTCACTGATCAGCCCCAGCATTTT. This sequence encodes CASSQLTDQPQHF. V and J are TRBV3-1 and TRBJ1-5; D gene uncertain. V lost 2 bases and J lost 5, with 7 bases in between. This CDR3 spans 13 amino acids. Germline V gives CDR1 LGHDT, CDR2 YNNKEL (reference sequence).

The sample holds a few counts of this clonotype. This chain uses TRBV20-1 with TRBJ2-2; D is perhaps TRBD1 (5 bases). The germline CDR1 and CDR2 sequences are DFQATT and SNEGSKA (reference sequence). V lost 3 bases, J lost 1 base, and 9 bases lay in between. The CDR3 has 14 amino acids. CDR3 region: CSARPTGNTGELFF. The DNA for the CDR3 is TGCAGTGCTAGGCCCACAGGGAACACCGGGGAGCTGTTTTTT.

The chain uses TRBV5-1 and TRBJ2-3; TRBD2 is a possible D gene (6 bases). Germline V CDR1 and CDR2: SGHRS, YFSETQ. The CDR3 sequence is 17 residues long. Trimming took off 1 base at V and 2 bases at J, with 17 bases between the two ends. CDR3: CASSLWGETHPTDTQYF. CDR3 nucleotides: TGCGCCAGCAGCTTGTGGGGGGAAACCCATCCCACAGATACGCAGTATTTT.

The chain combines TRBV5-1 with TRBJ1-5; tentative D call: TRBD1 (5 bases). This CDR3 has 16 residues. Germline lookup yields CDR1 SGHRS and CDR2 YFSETQ. Trimming shortened V by 4 bases and J by 0 bases, and 14 bases separated the two germline ends. This CDR3 reads CASSPGGGTSNQPQHF. As DNA, the CDR3 is TGCGCCAGCAGCCCGGGCGGGGGAACTAGCAATCAGCCCCAGCATTTT.

This clonotype was recorded a few times. This chain's CDR3 is CASSPTGTDTEAFF. The DNA for the CDR3 is TGTGCCAGCAGCCCGACAGGGACGGACACTGAAGCTTTCTTT. This sequence joins TRBV9 and TRBJ1-1; 7 positions match TRBD1. Trimming removed 4 bases from V and 3 bases from J; junction bases left unmatched: 6. The CDR3 is 14 residues long. CDR1 and CDR2 (germline): SGDLS, YYNGEE.

This clonotype came up a few times. The rearrangement uses TRBV12-3 or TRBV12-4 and TRBJ2-1, with 7 bases identical to TRBD2. Losses at the gene ends were 8 bases for V and 6 bases for J; bases not matched to a gene: 13. The CDR3 runs 15 residues. This chain's CDR3 is CASYHPLERGNEQFF. The CDR3 DNA is TGTGCCAGCTATCATCCGTTGGAGCGGGGCAATGAGCAGTTCTTC.

V is TRBV6-5 and J is TRBJ1-5; D possibly corresponds to TRBD1 (5 bases). Germline V gene sequence: CDR1 MNHEY, CDR2 SVGAGI. The CDR3 has 15 amino acids. V lost 8 bases and J 2 bases, leaving 16 bases between the germline ends. CDR3 residues: CASQLWQGGNQPQHF. The CDR3 DNA is TGTGCCAGCCAGTTATGGCAGGGAGGCAATCAGCCCCAGCATTTT.

The CDR3 is CASSSAGPWTYEQYF. For the CDR3, the DNA is TGTGCCAGCAGCTCGGCGGGACCCTGGACCTACGAGCAGTACTTC. The V call is TRBV7-2, the J call TRBJ2-7, with D perhaps TRBD2 (6 bases). Germline lookup yields CDR1 SGHTA and CDR2 FQGNSA. The CDR3 is made up of 15 amino acids. The V end was cut by 4 bases, the J end by 2 bases, with 15 bases between.

The V gene is TRBV20-1, the J gene TRBJ1-5; possibly TRBD1 for D (5 bases). There are 13 residues in the CDR3. The germline gives CDR1 DFQATT, CDR2 SNEGSKA (reference sequence). V was trimmed by 3 bases and J by 7 bases, leaving 13 bases between them. In DNA, the CDR3 is TGCAGTGCTAGCCTGGGACTTCTGCAGCCCCAGCATTTT. The encoded protein is CSASLGLLQPQHF.

The chain couples TRBV4-1 to TRBJ2-5, with unresolved D. Germline V gene lookup returns CDR1 MGHRA and CDR2 YSYEKL. The ends were cut back, 1 base at V and 1 base at J, with 13 bases in the middle. The CDR3 loop spans 16 amino acids. The CDR3 region is CASSQGTASRQETQYF. As DNA, the CDR3 is TGCGCCAGCAGCCAAGGAACTGCCAGCCGCCAAGAGACCCAGTACTTC.

The genes are TRBV10-3 and TRBJ2-1; TRBD1 aligns across 7 bases. V was pared by 4 bases and J by 2 bases, with 5 bases of the junction left unmatched. CDR3 length: 15 amino acids. Germline V gene sequence: CDR1 ENHRY, CDR2 SYGVKD. The CDR3 region is CAISVTGVAYNEQFF. The CDR3 region has the DNA TGTGCCATCAGTGTCACAGGGGTGGCCTACAATGAGCAGTTCTTC.

This clonotype was seen a few times. The CDR3 DNA is TGCAGTGCTACCGGGACAGGGATGTACGAGCAGTACTTC. Translation: CSATGTGMYEQYF. The chain uses TRBV20-1 and TRBJ2-7; TRBD1 agrees at 9 bases. Germline assignment: CDR1 DFQATT and CDR2 SNEGSKA (reference sequence). Losses at the gene ends were 4 bases for V and 4 bases for J; bases not matched to a gene: 5. The CDR3 loop spans 13 amino acids.

J is TRBJ2-1 and V is TRBV20-1; 8 bases align to TRBD2. Germline V gene lookup returns CDR1 DFQATT and CDR2 SNEGSKA (reference sequence). J lost 0 bases, V lost 2 bases, and 6 bases had no gene match. The CDR3 is 16 residues long. CDR3 in amino acids: CSARNPAGASYNEQFF. DNA for the CDR3: TGCAGTGCTAGAAACCCAGCGGGGGCCTCCTACAATGAGCAGTTCTTC.

The gene calls are TRBV29-1 and TRBJ2-7; TRBD2 might be the D (5 bases). This CDR3 is 13 amino acids long. Germline-derived CDR1 and CDR2 are SQVTM and ANQGSEA. Trimming cost V 0 bases and J 5 bases, with 11 bases left between them. CDR3 nucleotide sequence: TGCAGCGTTGAAGAAGGACTCCGCCACGAGCAGTACTTC. It codes for CSVEEGLRHEQYF.

This clonotype was seen a handful of times. V and J are TRBV7-2 and TRBJ2-1; D call uncertain. The CDR3 extends over 12 amino acids. Trimming shortened V by 1 base and J by 9 bases, and 7 bases separated the two germline ends. Germline assignment: CDR1 SGHTA and CDR2 FQGNSA. CDR3 region: CASSLVLIEQFF. In DNA, the CDR3 is TGTGCCAGCAGCTTAGTGCTTATTGAGCAGTTCTTC.

CDR3: CASSSTGSQDTQYF. In DNA, the CDR3 is TGCGCCAGCAGCTCCACAGGGAGCCAAGATACGCAGTATTTT. The J gene is TRBJ2-3, the V gene TRBV5-1, with a tentative D call TRBD1 (6 bases). The CDR3 runs 14 residues. CDR1 is SGHRS, CDR2 YFSETQ, per germline. The ends were cut back, 3 bases at V and 5 bases at J, with 13 bases in the middle. Together with reference TRBV5-1 and TRBJ2-3, the CDR3 gives the full variable domain: KAGVTQTPRYLIKTRGQQVTLSCSPISGHRSVSWYQQTPGQGLQFLFEYFSETQRNKGNFPGRFSGRQFSNSRSEMNVSTLELGDSALYLCASSSTGSQDTQYFGPGTRLTVL.

The chain employs TRBV20-1 and TRBJ1-1, with a weak D call TRBD1 (5 bases). Germline V gene sequence: CDR1 DFQATT, CDR2 SNEGSKA (reference sequence). The CDR3 consists of 13 residues. The CDR3 is CSSDGGSNTEAFF. The CDR3 DNA reads TGCAGCTCGGACGGGGGGTCGAACACTGAAGCTTTCTTT.